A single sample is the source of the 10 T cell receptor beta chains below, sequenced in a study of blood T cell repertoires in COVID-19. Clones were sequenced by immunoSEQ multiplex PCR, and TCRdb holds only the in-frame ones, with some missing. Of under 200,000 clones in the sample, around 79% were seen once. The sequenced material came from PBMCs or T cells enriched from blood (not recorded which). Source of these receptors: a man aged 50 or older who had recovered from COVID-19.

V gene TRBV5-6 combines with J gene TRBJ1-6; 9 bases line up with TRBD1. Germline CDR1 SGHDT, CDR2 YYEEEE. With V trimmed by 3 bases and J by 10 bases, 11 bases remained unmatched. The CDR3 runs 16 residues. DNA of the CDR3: TGTGCCAGCAGCTCGACCGGGACAGGGACTAAGTCACCCCTCCACTTT. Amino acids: CASSSTGTGTKSPLHF.

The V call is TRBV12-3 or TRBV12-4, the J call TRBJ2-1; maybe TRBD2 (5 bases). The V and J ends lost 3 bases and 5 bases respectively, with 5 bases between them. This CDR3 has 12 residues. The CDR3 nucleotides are TGTGCCAGCAGTTTGCGGGACAATGAGCAGTTCTTC. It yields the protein CASSLRDNEQFF.

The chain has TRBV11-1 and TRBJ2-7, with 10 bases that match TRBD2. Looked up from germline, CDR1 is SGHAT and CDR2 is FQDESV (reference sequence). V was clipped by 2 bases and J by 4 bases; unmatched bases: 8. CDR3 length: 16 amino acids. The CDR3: CASSLTRLAGRYEQYF. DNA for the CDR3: TGTGCCAGCAGCTTAACGAGACTAGCGGGCAGGTACGAGCAGTACTTC.

CDR3 region: CASIRGTEAFF. The CDR3 DNA follows: TGTGCCAGCATTCGAGGCACTGAAGCTTTCTTT. The V call is TRBV12-3 or TRBV12-4, the J call TRBJ1-1; unclear D gene. This CDR3 spans 11 amino acids. The V end was cut by 7 bases, the J end by 4 bases, with 7 bases between.

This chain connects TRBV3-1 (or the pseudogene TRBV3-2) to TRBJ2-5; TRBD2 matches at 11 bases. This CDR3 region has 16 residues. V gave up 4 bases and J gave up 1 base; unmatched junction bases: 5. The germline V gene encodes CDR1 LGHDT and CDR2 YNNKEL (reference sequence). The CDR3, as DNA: TGTGCCAGCAGCCTTCGACTAGCGGGGAGCCAAGAGACCCAGTACTTC. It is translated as CASSLRLAGSQETQYF.

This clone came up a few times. CDR3 region: CAWRGLGYPEAFF. Here the CDR3 DNA reads TGTGCCTGGAGGGGGCTGGGGTACCCTGAAGCTTTCTTT. The chain joins TRBV30 to TRBJ1-1, with D possibly being TRBD1 (5 bases). Germline V CDR1 and CDR2: GTSNPN, SVGIG (reference sequence). The CDR3 spans 13 residues. Trimming stripped 3 bases from V and 6 bases from J, with 14 bases between.

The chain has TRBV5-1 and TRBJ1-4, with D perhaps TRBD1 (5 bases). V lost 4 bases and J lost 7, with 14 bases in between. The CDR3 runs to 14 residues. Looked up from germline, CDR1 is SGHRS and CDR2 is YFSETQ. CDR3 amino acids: CASSVQGSGEKLFF. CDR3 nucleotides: TGCGCCAGCAGCGTCCAGGGCTCGGGTGAAAAACTGTTTTTT.

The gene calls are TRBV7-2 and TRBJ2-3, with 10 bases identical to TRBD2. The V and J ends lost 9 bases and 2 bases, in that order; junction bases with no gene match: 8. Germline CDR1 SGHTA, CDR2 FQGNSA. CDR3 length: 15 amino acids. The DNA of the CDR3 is TGTGCCAGTTATACTAGCGGGGCTAACACAGATACGCAGTATTTT. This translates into CASYTSGANTDTQYF.

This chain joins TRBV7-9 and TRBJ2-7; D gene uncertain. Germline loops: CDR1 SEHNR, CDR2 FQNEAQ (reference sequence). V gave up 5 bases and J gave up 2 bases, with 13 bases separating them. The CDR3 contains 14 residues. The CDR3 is CASSQAPATYEQYF. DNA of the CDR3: TGTGCCAGCAGCCAGGCGCCAGCAACCTACGAGCAGTACTTC.

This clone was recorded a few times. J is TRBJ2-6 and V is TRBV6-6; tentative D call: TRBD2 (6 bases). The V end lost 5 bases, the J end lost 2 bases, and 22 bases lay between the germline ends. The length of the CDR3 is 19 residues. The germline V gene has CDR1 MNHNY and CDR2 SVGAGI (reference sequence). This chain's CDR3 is CASSRLGAGRRAGANVLTF. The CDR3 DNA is TGTGCCAGCAGTCGACTTGGGGCAGGAAGGAGGGCTGGGGCCAACGTCCTGACTTTC.